This TCR beta chain was retrieved from a study of blood T cell repertoires in COVID-19. Only in-frame clones appear in the TCRdb table, and some are missing; sequencing was by immunoSEQ multiplex PCR. The table lists 150,000 to 180,000 clones, roughly 80% of them singletons. V lost 0 bases, J lost 6 bases, and 8 bases lay in between. CDR1 is SGHAT and CDR2 is FQNNGV in the germline V gene. This CDR3 region has 14 residues. This clone appeared once. The gene calls are TRBV11-2 and TRBJ2-2; D remains ambiguous. This receptor was obtained from a woman in her sixties or seventies with acute or convalescent COVID-19. The sequencing sample was made of peripheral blood. The chain's CDR3 is CASSLDVFSGELFF. CDR3 coding DNA: TGTGCCAGCAGCTTAGATGTCTTTTCCGGGGAGCTGTTTTTT.